This T cell receptor (beta chain) emerged from a study of neurological immune-mediated disorders. This CDR3 is built from 14 residues. In germline, CDR1 is LGHNA, CDR2 YSLEER. V shed 0 bases and J shed 4 bases, with 8 bases lying between them. Blood bank volunteers in Maryland, USA, served as healthy controls. This clonotype was counted many times. TCRdb independently ran MiXCR on the 5' RACE reads; one entry per CDR3 protein. The data contain over 40,000 distinct CDR3 sequences, over 6% of them seen just once; the ten biggest clones take up 0.55% to 0.6%. The V gene is TRBV4-3, the J gene TRBJ2-3, with TRBD2 as a possible D gene (6 bases). The clonotype was recovered from a woman aged 40 to 49 in good health. Sequencing was carried out using CD4+ T cells from blood. The CDR3 nucleotides read TGCGCCAGCAGCCAAGACGGGAGCCCAGATACGCAGTATTTT. Its translation: CASSQDGSPDTQYF.